This entry lists 24 T cell receptor beta chains sequenced from one sample in a study of long-term antiretroviral therapy in people with HIV. Sequencing used immunoSEQ v3.0 at survey level. The assay was immunoSEQ multiplex PCR, and TCRdb's table has in-frame clones only and misses some. The table has some 25,000 clones, 86% seen once. The specimen was unsorted PBMCs, collected 1.2 years after starting antiretroviral therapy. The receptors were sampled from a man aged 50 or older with HIV.

The chain uses TRBV9 and TRBJ2-7, with D perhaps given as TRBD1 or TRBD2 (5 bases each). The CDR3 loop spans 15 amino acids. Germline CDR1 is SGDLS and CDR2 is YYNGEE. The V end lost 4 bases, the J end lost 0 bases, and 14 bases lay between the germline ends. The CDR3 nucleotides are TGTGCCAGCAGCCCTCGGGACGGAAACTCCTACGAGCAGTACTTC. Translated, it gives CASSPRDGNSYEQYF. Based on the CDR3 plus reference TRBV9 and TRBJ2-7, the full variable domain is DSGVTQTPKHLITATGQRVTLRCSPRSGDLSVYWYQQSLDQGLQFLIQYYNGEERAKGNILERFSAQQFPDLHSELNLSSLELGDSALYFCASSPRDGNSYEQYFGPGTRLTVT.

This clone was observed once. The gene calls are TRBV5-1 and TRBJ2-2, with D possibly being TRBD1 (6 bases). The CDR3 spans 16 residues. Germline V gene data show CDR1 as SGHRS and CDR2 as YFSETQ. The V end was cut by 4 bases, the J end by 1 base, with 14 bases between. The DNA for the CDR3 is TGCGCCAGCAGCGTCACCGGGACAAAGAACACCGGGGAGCTGTTTTTT. It encodes CASSVTGTKNTGELFF.

The CDR3 sequence: CASSPDGANGYTF. As DNA, the CDR3 is TGTGCCAGCAGCCCGGACGGAGCAAACGGCTACACCTTC. This chain connects TRBV7-2 to TRBJ1-2, with D uncertain. The V and J ends lost 5 bases and 8 bases respectively, with 15 bases between them. This CDR3 is built from 13 residues. Germline lookup yields CDR1 SGHTA and CDR2 FQGNSA.

This clone was seen more than once but under ten times. The CDR3 spells CAISPETGISYEQYF. CDR3 in DNA: TGTGCCATCAGTCCAGAGACAGGGATCTCCTACGAGCAGTACTTC. The chain couples TRBV10-3 to TRBJ2-7, with 7 bases matching TRBD1. This CDR3 region has 15 residues. CDR1 ENHRY and CDR2 SYGVKD come from the germline V gene. Trimming cost V 5 bases and J 0 bases; bases outside gene matches: 7.

This clone has only a few counts. This chain joins TRBV6-1 and TRBJ1-4; no reliable D call. This CDR3 has 14 amino acids. Deletions cut 7 bases from V and 8 bases from J, with 17 bases between. Germline loops: CDR1 MNHNS, CDR2 SASEGT. CDR3 in amino acids: CASTARSLGEKLFF. The DNA for the CDR3 is TGTGCCAGCACCGCGCGGAGCTTGGGGGAAAAACTGTTTTTT.

This sequence joins TRBV18 and TRBJ2-1, with D maybe TRBD1 (5 bases). This CDR3 is 15 amino acids long. V was cut by 3 bases and J by 1 base, with 10 bases left in between. CDR1 and CDR2 (germline): KGHSH, LQKENI. CDR3 residues: CASSPPQGSYNEQFF. CDR3 bases: TGTGCCAGCTCACCTCCCCAGGGATCCTACAATGAGCAGTTCTTC.

The V and J genes are TRBV7-2 and TRBJ1-5; unclear D gene. The CDR3 contains 13 residues. With 1 base removed from V and 3 bases from J, the gap between germline ends came to 4 bases. Germline-derived CDR1 and CDR2 are SGHTA and FQGNSA. The chain's CDR3 is CASSLGFNQPQHF. The CDR3 nucleotides are TGTGCCAGCAGCTTAGGTTTCAATCAGCCCCAGCATTTT.

The chain recombines TRBV13 with TRBJ2-7; D unresolved. The CDR3 length is 13 residues. Between the trimmed V and J ends, which lost 5 bases and 6 bases, there was a span of 14 bases. CDR1 is PRHDT and CDR2 is FYEKMQ in the germline V gene (reference sequence). Written as DNA, the CDR3 is TGTGCCAGCAGCCCCGGGCCCCGACTCGAGCAGTACTTC. It is translated as CASSPGPRLEQYF. The full variable domain, in which reference TRBV13 and TRBJ2-7 provide the parts outside the CDR3, is AAGVIQSPRHLIKEKRETATLKCYPIPRHDTVYWYQQGPGQDPQFLISFYEKMQSDKGSIPDRFSAQQFSDYHSELNMSSLELGDSALYFCASSPGPRLEQYFGPGTRLTVT.

This rearrangement joins TRBV11-3 to TRBJ1-2; D might be TRBD1 (5 bases). The germline V and J ends were trimmed by 4 bases and 1 base, with 10 bases remaining between them. Germline V gene lookup returns CDR1 SGHNT and CDR2 YENEEA. The CDR3 is made up of 14 amino acids. This chain's CDR3 is CASSSGSFNYGYTF. DNA for the CDR3: TGTGCCAGCAGCTCAGGGTCGTTTAACTATGGCTACACCTTC.

This clone showed up just once. The chain uses TRBV9 and TRBJ2-3, with 13 bases fitting TRBD2. The CDR3 loop spans 17 amino acids. V lost 0 bases to trimming and J lost 5 bases; unmatched junction nucleotides: 6. CDR1 is SGDLS, CDR2 YYNGEE, per germline. In nucleotides, the CDR3 is TGTGCCAGCAGCGTAGCCCGGACTAGCGGGGGTATAGATACGCAGTATTTT. Protein: CASSVARTSGGIDTQYF.

The chain recombines TRBV5-4 with TRBJ2-1; 9 bases agree with TRBD1. This CDR3 comprises 16 residues. J was trimmed by 7 bases and V by 3 bases; bases with no gene match: 11. The V gene's germline CDR1 is SGHNT and CDR2 YYREEE (reference sequence). The CDR3 DNA is TGTGCCAGCAGCTCGGGGGGACAGGGTATAGGGAATGAGCAGTTCTTC. Translated: CASSSGGQGIGNEQFF.

The chain employs TRBV10-3 and TRBJ2-3; D might be TRBD2 (5 bases). This CDR3 comprises 15 residues. Deletions cut 6 bases from V and 3 bases from J, with 16 bases between. Germline loops: CDR1 ENHRY, CDR2 SYGVKD. DNA for the CDR3: TGTGCCATCAGCCCGGGCGAGGGCACGACAGATACGCAGTATTTT. This sequence encodes CAISPGEGTTDTQYF.

CDR3 bases: TGTGCCAGCTCACCAATGGCCGTCCCCAATCAGCCCCAGCATTTT. Amino acid sequence: CASSPMAVPNQPQHF. This chain links TRBV18 with TRBJ1-5, with D unresolved. The CDR3 is 15 residues long. Germline loops: CDR1 KGHSH, CDR2 LQKENI. V was shortened by 2 bases and J by 3 bases, with 11 bases between the two germline ends. The full variable domain, rest sourced from reference TRBV18 and TRBJ1-5, is NAGVMQNPRHLVRRRGQEARLRCSPMKGHSHVYWYRQLPEEGLKFMVYLQKENIIDESGMPKERFSAEFPKEGPSILRIQQVVRGDSAAYFCASSPMAVPNQPQHFGDGTRLSIL.

CDR3 region: CASSFQGADEAFF. CDR3 bases: TGTGCCAGCAGTTTCCAGGGGGCTGATGAAGCTTTCTTT. The chain employs TRBV27 and TRBJ1-1; 8 nucleotides match TRBD1. The CDR3 runs 13 residues. V was pared by 3 bases and J by 7 bases, with 4 bases of the junction left unmatched. Germline V gene data show CDR1 as MNHEY and CDR2 as SMNVEV (reference sequence).

The gene calls are TRBV7-2 and TRBJ2-5; no clear D gene. The CDR3 contains 17 residues. The germline V gene has CDR1 SGHTA and CDR2 FQGNSA. Trimming shortened V by 2 bases and J by 3 bases, and 19 bases separated the two germline ends. The DNA of the CDR3 is TGTGCCAGCAGCTTAAAAACAGTTATCTGGACGGAAGAGACCCAGTACTTC. It is translated as CASSLKTVIWTEETQYF. The whole variable domain, remainder taken from reference TRBV7-2 and TRBJ2-5, is GAGVSQSPSNKVTEKGKDVELRCDPISGHTALYWYRQSLGQGLEFLIYFQGNSAPDKSGLPSDRFSAERTGGSVSTLTIQRTQQEDSAVYLCASSLKTVIWTEETQYFGPGTRLLVL.

This sequence joins TRBV30 and TRBJ1-3; D ambiguous. V was shortened by 0 bases and J by 4 bases, with 4 bases between the two germline ends. Germline CDR1 and CDR2: GTSNPN and SVGIG (reference sequence). The CDR3 is 12 residues long. The CDR3 region is CAWSVQGNTIYF. The CDR3 bases are TGTGCCTGGAGTGTACAAGGAAACACCATATATTTT.

This clone was counted once. The chain combines TRBV7-8 with TRBJ1-2; D is unclear. Looked up from germline, CDR1 is SGHVS and CDR2 is FQNEAQ. Trimming left V 8 bases short and J 6 bases short, with 25 bases between. The CDR3 covers 16 residues. The chain's CDR3 is CASSGWATTPRDGYTF. CDR3 nucleotide sequence: TGTGCCAGCTCCGGGTGGGCAACAACACCTAGGGATGGCTACACCTTC.

V gene TRBV5-1 combines with J gene TRBJ1-4, with a weak D call TRBD1 (6 bases). V lost 3 bases and J lost 6, with 15 bases in between. The germline CDR1 and CDR2 sequences are SGHRS and YFSETQ. CDR3 length equals 15 residues. The CDR3 sequence is CASSYDRSRHEKLFF. The CDR3 DNA follows: TGCGCCAGCAGCTACGACAGGAGCCGTCATGAAAAACTGTTTTTT.

By sample share, this clone is medium-sized (0.01 to 0.1%). This chain connects TRBV6-4 to TRBJ2-2; D is ambiguous. The CDR3 is 14 residues long. The V and J ends lost 5 bases and 4 bases respectively, with 11 bases between them. Germline CDR1 is MRHNA and CDR2 is SNTAGT. The CDR3 is CASSRGYGTGELFF. The DNA of the CDR3 is TGTGCCAGCAGTCGTGGGTACGGCACCGGGGAGCTGTTTTTT.

The chain employs TRBV5-1 and TRBJ2-5; 12 nucleotides agree with TRBD2. This CDR3 contains 16 residues. With 3 bases clipped from V and 5 bases from J, the junction kept 8 bases outside the gene matches. Germline assignment: CDR1 SGHRS and CDR2 YFSETQ. CDR3 sequence reads: CASSSSGGAAGETQYF. In nucleotides, the CDR3 is TGCGCCAGCAGCTCTAGCGGGGGGGCCGCGGGTGAGACCCAGTACTTC.

This sequence joins TRBV7-2 and TRBJ1-6; D is uncertain. The germline V gene has CDR1 SGHTA and CDR2 FQGNSA. Trimming shortened V by 4 bases and J by 11 bases, and 12 bases separated the two germline ends. The CDR3 has 13 residues. CDR3 loop: CASSSVTETPLHF. CDR3 in DNA: TGTGCCAGCAGCTCCGTGACTGAAACACCCCTCCACTTT.

The CDR3 spells CASSPSPQGRKLFF. CDR3 nucleotides: TGTGCCAGCTCACCGAGCCCGCAGGGGAGAAAACTGTTTTTT. The chain carries TRBV18 and TRBJ1-4; a possible D gene is TRBD1 (6 bases). The CDR3 extends over 14 amino acids. Germline V CDR1 and CDR2: KGHSH, LQKENI. V dropped 3 bases and J dropped 10 bases, with 15 bases sitting between them.

The chain recombines TRBV7-6 with TRBJ2-1; 7 nucleotides line up with TRBD1. V shed 0 bases and J 5 bases; nucleotides not matched to a gene: 7. The CDR3 consists of 16 residues. Germline-derived CDR1 and CDR2 are SGHVS and FNYEAQ. CDR3 nucleotides: TGTGCCAGCAGCTTAGCGAGTCCCAGGGGGAACAATGAGCAGTTCTTC. This translates into CASSLASPRGNNEQFF.

The chain couples TRBV5-1 to TRBJ2-7, with TRBD2 matching 8 bases. With 8 bases clipped from V and 0 bases from J, the junction kept 10 bases outside the gene matches. The CDR3 runs to 15 residues. From germline, CDR1 is SGHRS and CDR2 YFSETQ. CDR3 sequence (DNA): TGCGCCAGTTCCCCGGAAGGGACTAGCTCCTACGAGCAGTACTTC. Translated: CASSPEGTSSYEQYF.